The entry that follows covers one TCR beta chain sequence. What it recognizes is unknown. TCRdb's table, derived via immunoSEQ multiplex PCR, lists solely in-frame clones and lacks some. Of approximately 1.5 million clones listed, 98% were seen once; the top ten hold about 0.4%. The source of the sample is a study of shared clonotypes between healthy human individuals. Study-wide results and caveats: Shared clonotypes across all four donors exceeded non-shared ones in generation probability.

Donors were healthy HIV-negative adults without recently reported acute infections or vaccinations. CD4+ cell separation produced CD45RA+ naive and CD45RA-negative memory subsets. The CDR3 has 13 amino acids. Trimming shortened V by 3 bases and J by 4 bases, and 9 bases separated the two germline ends. From germline, CDR1 is ENHRY and CDR2 SYGVKD. The sample was naive CD4+ T cells sorted from blood. The sample's subset: CD45RA+ positively selected. The chain combines TRBV10-3 with TRBJ1-2; no clear D gene. The receptor comes from a man younger than 45 in good health. CDR3 protein: CAISEQRSYGYTF. The CDR3 DNA reads as TGTGCCATCAGTGAACAACGGTCCTATGGCTACACCTTC.